The 4 T cell receptor beta chains below all came from one sample that was sequenced in a study of OX40 agonist ivuxolimab in advanced cancers. Repertoires were generated with immunoSEQ multiplex PCR, while TCRdb's copy carries only in-frame clones and drops some. The table lists 60,000 to 75,000 clones, just over 85% of them singletons, with 2% to 2.5% in the top ten. The sample in question was CD4+ or CD8+ T cells sorted from blood, obtained in a trial of the OX40 agonist ivuxolimab. These receptors originate from an adult with an advanced solid tumor such as melanoma, head and neck, liver or kidney cancer.

V is TRBV6-1 and J is TRBJ2-7; 7 positions match TRBD1. J lost 5 bases, V lost 7 bases, and 8 bases had no gene match. The CDR3 runs to 13 residues. Germline values: CDR1 MNHNS, CDR2 SASEGT. The CDR3 region has the DNA TGTGCCAGCAACGAGGGGGCCATGGACGAGCAGTACTTC. It yields the protein CASNEGAMDEQYF.

V and J are TRBV2 and TRBJ2-3; D not certain. From germline, CDR1 is SNHLY and CDR2 FYNNEI. This CDR3 is 14 amino acids long. V was shortened by 7 bases and J by 0 bases, with 11 bases between the two germline ends. The CDR3 protein is CASTKTSSTDTQYF. For the CDR3, the DNA is TGTGCCAGCACCAAGACGTCTAGCACAGATACGCAGTATTTT.

The CDR3 here is CASSLPLGQGFGYTF. The CDR3 nucleotides read TGTGCCAGCAGTTTGCCCTTGGGACAGGGTTTTGGCTACACCTTC. V usage is TRBV28 and J usage is TRBJ1-2, with 9 bases fitting TRBD1. V shed 3 bases and J 7 bases; nucleotides not matched to a gene: 9. The CDR3 extends over 15 amino acids. Germline values: CDR1 MDHEN, CDR2 SYDVKM.

The V gene is TRBV7-3, the J gene TRBJ1-1, with 7 bases lining up with TRBD1. The CDR3 runs to 13 residues. Per germline, CDR1 SGHTA and CDR2 FQGTGA. V lost 4 bases to trimming and J lost 4 bases; unmatched junction nucleotides: 3. CDR3 coding DNA: TGTGCCAGCAGCTCCTCAGGGGGCACTGAAGCTTTCTTT. Residues: CASSSSGGTEAFF.